Below, 15 T cell receptor beta chains from the same sample are listed, as sequenced in a study of vaccination effects on CD4 cells after COVID-19. Before sequencing took place, the ViraFEST assay used viral peptide pools to expand antigen-specific CD4+ T cells. When around 9 days of culture had elapsed, CD4+ T cells were isolated. Neither prior SARS-CoV-2 infection nor positive nucleocapsid antibodies were present in the vaccine recipients. No antigens are known for them. Sequenced by immunoSEQ multiplex PCR; TCRdb stores in-frame clones only, minus some. The repertoire holds roughly 24,000 clones, about three quarters seen once, with about 5.3% in the top ten. The sequences come from CD4+ T cells from PBMCs cultured with SARS-CoV-2 spike peptides, collected before COVID-19 vaccination. The receptors come from a human donor who received a COVID-19 vaccine.

This clone has more than one count but fewer than ten. The rearrangement uses TRBV12-3 or TRBV12-4 and TRBJ2-1; the D is unclear. The CDR3 is 13 residues long. The V end was cut by 4 bases, the J end by 1 base, with 5 bases between. CDR3 DNA: TGTGCCAGCAGTTCACTGTCCTACAATGAGCAGTTCTTC. This gives the protein CASSSLSYNEQFF.

The chain joins TRBV14 to TRBJ2-7, with 10 nucleotides matching TRBD1. The CDR3 is made up of 17 amino acids. V was clipped by 3 bases and J by 9 bases; unmatched bases: 17. Germline V CDR1 and CDR2: SGHDN, FVKESK. The CDR3 sequence is CASSHQYRQGAPLLQYF. CDR3 nucleotide sequence: TGTGCCAGCAGCCACCAATACAGACAGGGGGCCCCTCTACTGCAGTACTTC.

The chain joins TRBV20-1 to TRBJ2-5, with D perhaps being TRBD1 or TRBD2 (5 bases each). The germline CDR1 and CDR2 sequences are DFQATT and SNEGSKA (reference sequence). V was shortened by 3 bases and J by 2 bases, with 16 bases between the two germline ends. CDR3 length equals 15 residues. CDR3 nucleotide sequence: TGCAGTGCTAGTGATGGCAGGGAGCATCAAGAGACCCAGTACTTC. It specifies CSASDGREHQETQYF.

A few counts support this clone. This chain uses TRBV19 with TRBJ2-7, with TRBD1 matching 7 bases. Germline assignment: CDR1 LNHDA and CDR2 SQIVND (reference sequence). The CDR3 covers 12 residues. Unmatched junction bases numbered 4, after V lost 7 bases and J lost 4 bases. CDR3 coding DNA: TGTGCCAGTATGGGACAGCTATACGAGCAGTACTTC. This sequence encodes CASMGQLYEQYF.

V and J are TRBV25-1 and TRBJ2-5, with 7 bases identical to TRBD2. V was clipped by 3 bases and J by 4 bases; unmatched bases: 8. Germline V gene sequence: CDR1 MGHDK, CDR2 SYGVNS. There are 15 residues in the CDR3. The CDR3 loop is CASSDGTTTRETQYF. The CDR3 DNA reads TGTGCCAGCAGTGATGGGACTACAACCAGAGAGACCCAGTACTTC. The full variable domain, with the rest looked up from reference TRBV25-1 and TRBJ2-5, is EADIYQTPRYLVIGTGKKITLECSQTMGHDKMYWYQQDPGMELHLIHYSYGVNSTEKGDLSSESTVSRIRTEHFPLTLESARPSHTSQYLCASSDGTTTRETQYFGPGTRLLVL.

Here the CDR3 DNA reads TGCGCCAGCAGCTTGGCGGGACAGAATGAAAAACTGTTTTTT. Translating it yields CASSLAGQNEKLFF. The chain links TRBV5-1 to TRBJ1-4; 7 positions agree with TRBD1. V shed 0 bases and J 5 bases; nucleotides not matched to a gene: 1. The germline V gene encodes CDR1 SGHRS and CDR2 YFSETQ. The CDR3 has 14 residues.

This clone was counted a single time. The chain combines TRBV6-2 or TRBV6-3 with TRBJ1-2; no firm D call. This CDR3 contains 12 residues. From germline, CDR1 is MNHEY and CDR2 SVGEGT. Trimming cost V 5 bases and J 8 bases, with 12 bases left between them. CDR3 amino acids: CASSQNSYGYTF. The DNA of the CDR3 is TGTGCCAGCAGTCAGAATTCCTACGGCTACACCTTC.

V is TRBV15 and J is TRBJ2-1, with no clear D. V lost 0 bases to trimming and J lost 8 bases, with 17 bases between them. Germline lookup yields CDR1 LNHNV and CDR2 YYDKDF (reference sequence). This CDR3 region has 16 residues. In DNA form, the CDR3 reads TGTGCCACCAGCAGAGATGGTAGCCGAAATGCAGATGAGCAGTTCTTC. Amino acids: CATSRDGSRNADEQFF.

In its sample, this clone was seen a few times. This chain connects TRBV7-6 to TRBJ2-2; D not certain. Trimming left V 1 base short and J 7 bases short, with 16 bases between. The CDR3 length is 16 residues. Germline CDR1 is SGHVS and CDR2 is FNYEAQ. DNA of the CDR3: TGTGCCAGCAGCTTAGGGCGGCTGGTTCAGAACGGGGAGCTGTTTTTT. This gives the protein CASSLGRLVQNGELFF. The full variable domain, its missing parts supplied by reference TRBV7-6 and TRBJ2-2, is GAGVSQSPRYKVTKRGQDVALRCDPISGHVSLYWYRQALGQGPEFLTYFNYEAQQDKSGLPNDRFSAERPEGSISTLTIQRTEQRDSAMYRCASSLGRLVQNGELFFGEGSRLTVL.

The V and J genes are TRBV27 and TRBJ1-5; TRBD1 is a possible D gene (5 bases). The CDR3 loop spans 14 amino acids. Trimming removed 5 bases at V and 7 bases at J, with 15 bases between. CDR1 MNHEY and CDR2 SMNVEV come from the germline V gene (reference sequence). CDR3 nucleotides: TGTGCCAGCAGTGGGGGGGAGGGCAGGCAGCCCCAGCATTTT. This sequence encodes CASSGGEGRQPQHF.

The CDR3 bases are TGTGCCAGCAGTTTCACGGGGACAGGCAATGAGCAGTTCTTC. This codes for CASSFTGTGNEQFF. This rearrangement joins TRBV6-5 to TRBJ2-1; 8 bases align to TRBD1. CDR1 MNHEY and CDR2 SVGAGI come from the germline V gene. The CDR3 totals 14 residues. V gave up 4 bases and J gave up 6 bases; unmatched junction bases: 5.

The chain links TRBV6-5 to TRBJ1-1; D may be TRBD1 (5 bases). Germline V gene lookup returns CDR1 MNHEY and CDR2 SVGAGI. The CDR3 sequence is 13 residues long. V gave up 8 bases and J gave up 1 base, with 11 bases separating them. As DNA, the CDR3 is TGTGCCAGCCGACGACAGCAGAACACTGAAGCTTTCTTT. Translated: CASRRQQNTEAFF.

The chain has TRBV5-1 and TRBJ2-3; possibly TRBD2 for D (5 bases). The CDR3 length is 16 residues. V was cut by 1 base and J by 0 bases, with 12 bases left in between. Germline CDR1 reads SGHRS; CDR2 reads YFSETQ. CDR3 amino acids: CASSLSSGGSTDTQYF. Written as DNA, the CDR3 is TGCGCCAGCAGCTTGTCCTCAGGCGGGAGCACAGATACGCAGTATTTT.

The chain couples TRBV11-3 to TRBJ2-1; 7 nucleotides match TRBD2. The CDR3 is 15 amino acids. Unmatched junction bases numbered 3, after V lost 3 bases and J lost 1 base. Germline-derived CDR1 and CDR2 are SGHNT and YENEEA. The CDR3 sequence: CASSLRAGSYNEQFF. CDR3 sequence (DNA): TGTGCCAGCAGCTTGCGAGCGGGATCCTACAATGAGCAGTTCTTC.

This chain joins TRBV14 and TRBJ1-2; tentatively, D is TRBD1 (5 bases). Deletions cut 4 bases from V and 4 bases from J, with 10 bases between. Looked up from germline, CDR1 is SGHDN and CDR2 is FVKESK. The CDR3 has 13 residues. CDR3 sequence: CASSRRQFYGYTF. For the CDR3, the DNA is TGTGCCAGCAGCCGACGACAGTTCTATGGCTACACCTTC.